This T cell receptor (beta chain) is from a study of shared clonotypes between healthy human individuals. Trimming stripped 0 bases from V and 6 bases from J, with 20 bases between. There are 17 residues in the CDR3. Germline V lookup: CDR1 SGHDT, CDR2 YYEEEE. Terminally differentiated effector memory CD45RA+ cells were excluded from the naive CD8 cells, which were CD45RO-negative and positively selected for CCR7. Sequencing was performed with immunoSEQ multiplex PCR; in TCRdb, only in-frame clones are kept and a portion is missing. The sample lists about 590,000 clones, less than 97% occurring once.

The sample consisted of naive CD8+ T cells sorted from blood. The origin of this receptor is a woman younger than 45 in good health. The chain has TRBV5-6 and TRBJ2-3; D may match TRBD1 or TRBD2 (5 bases each). CDR3 region: CASSLALRGFSVDTQYF. The DNA for the CDR3 is TGTGCCAGCAGCTTGGCCCTGAGGGGTTTTAGCGTGGATACGCAGTATTTT.